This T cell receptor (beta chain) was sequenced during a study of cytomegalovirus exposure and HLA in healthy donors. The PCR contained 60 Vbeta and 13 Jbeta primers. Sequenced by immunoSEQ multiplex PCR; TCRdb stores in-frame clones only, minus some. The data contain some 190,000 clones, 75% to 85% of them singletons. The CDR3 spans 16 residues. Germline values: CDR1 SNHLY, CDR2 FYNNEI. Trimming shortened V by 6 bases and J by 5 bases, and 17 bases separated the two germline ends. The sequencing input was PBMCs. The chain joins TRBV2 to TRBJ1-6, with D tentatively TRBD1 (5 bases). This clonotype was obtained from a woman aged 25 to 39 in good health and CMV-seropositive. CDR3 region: CASSQQGGENNSPLHF. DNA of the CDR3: TGTGCCAGCAGCCAGCAGGGAGGCGAAAATAATTCACCCCTCCACTTT.